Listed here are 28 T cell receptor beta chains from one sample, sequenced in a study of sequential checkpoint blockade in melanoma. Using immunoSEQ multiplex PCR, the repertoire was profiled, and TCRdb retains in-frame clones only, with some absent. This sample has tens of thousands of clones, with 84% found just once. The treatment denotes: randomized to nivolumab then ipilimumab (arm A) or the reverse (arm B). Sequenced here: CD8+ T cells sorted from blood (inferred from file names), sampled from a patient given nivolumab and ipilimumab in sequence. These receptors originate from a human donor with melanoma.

CDR3 protein: CASSSEGQTNTEAFF. The CDR3 nucleotides are TGTGCCAGCAGCTCCGAGGGACAGACGAACACTGAAGCTTTCTTT. The J gene is TRBJ1-1, the V gene TRBV9; the match to TRBD1 covers 7 bases. The CDR3 has 15 amino acids. The germline V gene encodes CDR1 SGDLS and CDR2 YYNGEE. V shed 4 bases, J shed 1 base, and the junction held 7 bases outside the gene matches.

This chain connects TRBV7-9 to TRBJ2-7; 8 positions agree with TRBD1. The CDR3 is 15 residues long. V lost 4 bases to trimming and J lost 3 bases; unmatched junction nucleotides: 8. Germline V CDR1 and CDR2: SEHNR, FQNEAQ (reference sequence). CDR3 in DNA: TGTGCCAGCAGCTCCCGAGACAGGGGCGGCTACGAGCAGTACTTC. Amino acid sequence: CASSSRDRGGYEQYF.

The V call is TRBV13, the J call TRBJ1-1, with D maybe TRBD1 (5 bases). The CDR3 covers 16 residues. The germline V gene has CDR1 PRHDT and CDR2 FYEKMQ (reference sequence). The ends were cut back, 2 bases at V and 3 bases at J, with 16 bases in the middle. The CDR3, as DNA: TGTGCCAGCAGCTTAATTCCAGGGAGGAGGGACACTGAAGCTTTCTTT. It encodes CASSLIPGRRDTEAFF.

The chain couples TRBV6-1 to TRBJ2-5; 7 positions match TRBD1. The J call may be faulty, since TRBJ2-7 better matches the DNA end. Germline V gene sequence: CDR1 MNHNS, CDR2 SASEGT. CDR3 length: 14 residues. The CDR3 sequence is CASRDRDRSYEQYF. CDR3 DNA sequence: TGTGCCAGCAGGGACCGGGACAGATCCTACGAGCAGTACTTC.

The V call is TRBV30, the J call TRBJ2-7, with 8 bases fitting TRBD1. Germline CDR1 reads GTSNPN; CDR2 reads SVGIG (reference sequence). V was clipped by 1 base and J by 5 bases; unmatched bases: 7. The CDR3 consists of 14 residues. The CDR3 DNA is TGTGCCTGGAGTGCGACAGGGGAAGAGGACGAGCAGTACTTC. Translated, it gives CAWSATGEEDEQYF.

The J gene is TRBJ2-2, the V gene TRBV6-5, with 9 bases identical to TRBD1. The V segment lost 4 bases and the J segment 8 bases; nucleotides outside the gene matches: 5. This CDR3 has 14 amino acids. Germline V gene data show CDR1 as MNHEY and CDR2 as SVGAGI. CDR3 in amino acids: CASSFDRGRGELFF. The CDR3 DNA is TGTGCCAGCAGTTTCGACAGGGGGAGAGGGGAGCTGTTTTTT.

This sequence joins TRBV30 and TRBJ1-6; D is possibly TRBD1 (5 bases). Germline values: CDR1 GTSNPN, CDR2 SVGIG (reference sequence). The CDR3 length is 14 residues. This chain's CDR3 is CALGGVAYNSPLHF. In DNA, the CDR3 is TGTGCACTGGGGGGGGTGGCCTATAATTCACCCCTCCACTTT.

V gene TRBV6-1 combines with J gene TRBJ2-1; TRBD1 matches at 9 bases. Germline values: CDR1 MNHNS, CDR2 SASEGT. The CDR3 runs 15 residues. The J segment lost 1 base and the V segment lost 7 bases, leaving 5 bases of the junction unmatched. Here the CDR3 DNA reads TGTGCCAGCACCCTGGGACAGGGTTCCTACAATGAGCAGTTCTTC. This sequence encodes CASTLGQGSYNEQFF.

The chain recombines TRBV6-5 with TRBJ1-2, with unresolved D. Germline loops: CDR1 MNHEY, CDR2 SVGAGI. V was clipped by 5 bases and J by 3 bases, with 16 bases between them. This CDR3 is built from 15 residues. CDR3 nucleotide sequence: TGTGCCAGCAGTCCACTGTTTAGTGGTGACTATGGCTACACCTTC. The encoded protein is CASSPLFSGDYGYTF.

The CDR3: CASSSPTGGEQYF. The CDR3 region has the DNA TGTGCCAGCAGCTCGCCCACAGGGGGTGAGCAGTACTTC. The chain combines TRBV5-6 with TRBJ2-7; 8 bases align to TRBD1. This CDR3 is 13 amino acids long. V was pared by 3 bases and J by 7 bases, with 6 bases of the junction left unmatched. Looked up from germline, CDR1 is SGHDT and CDR2 is YYEEEE.

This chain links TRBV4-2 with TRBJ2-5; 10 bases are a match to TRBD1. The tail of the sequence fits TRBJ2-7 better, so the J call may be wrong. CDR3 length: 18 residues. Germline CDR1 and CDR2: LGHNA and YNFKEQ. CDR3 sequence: CASSGEGVTGTGVYEQYF. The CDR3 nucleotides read TGTGCCAGCAGCGGGGAAGGGGTAACCGGGACAGGGGTCTACGAGCAGTACTTC.

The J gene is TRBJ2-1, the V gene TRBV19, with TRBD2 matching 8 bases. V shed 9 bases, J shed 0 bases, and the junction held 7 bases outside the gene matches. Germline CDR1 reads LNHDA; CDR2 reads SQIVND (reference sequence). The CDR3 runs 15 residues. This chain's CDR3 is CASAWTSPSYNEQFF. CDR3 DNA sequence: TGTGCCAGCGCCTGGACTAGCCCCTCCTACAATGAGCAGTTCTTC. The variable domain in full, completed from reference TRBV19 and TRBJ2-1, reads DGGITQSPKYLFRKEGQNVTLSCEQNLNHDAMYWYRQDPGQGLRLIYYSQIVNDFQKGDIAEGYSVSREKKESFPLTVTSAQKNPTAFYLCASAWTSPSYNEQFFGPGTRLTVL.

In nucleotides, the CDR3 is TGTGCCAGCAGTTTGTGGGGACAGGGTGGCAATCAGCCCCAGCATTTT. This gives the protein CASSLWGQGGNQPQHF. The chain employs TRBV27 and TRBJ1-5; 9 bases align to TRBD1. V gave up 3 bases and J gave up 2 bases; unmatched junction bases: 5. Per the germline V gene, CDR1 is MNHEY and CDR2 is SMNVEV (reference sequence). This CDR3 contains 16 residues.

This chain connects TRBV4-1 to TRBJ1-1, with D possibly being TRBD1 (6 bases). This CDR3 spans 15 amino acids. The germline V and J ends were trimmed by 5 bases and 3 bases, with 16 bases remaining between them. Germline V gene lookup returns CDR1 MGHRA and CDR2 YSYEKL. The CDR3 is CASSIGGVTHTEAFF. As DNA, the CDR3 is TGCGCCAGCAGCATAGGGGGAGTGACACACACTGAAGCTTTCTTT.

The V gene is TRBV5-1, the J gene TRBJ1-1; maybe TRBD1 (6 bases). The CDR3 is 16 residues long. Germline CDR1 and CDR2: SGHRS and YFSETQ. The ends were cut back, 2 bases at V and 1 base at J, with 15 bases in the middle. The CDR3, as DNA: TGCGCCAGCAGCTTTTTGGGGGCTATGGGGAACACTGAAGCTTTCTTT. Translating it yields CASSFLGAMGNTEAFF. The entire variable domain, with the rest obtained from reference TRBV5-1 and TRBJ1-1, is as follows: KAGVTQTPRYLIKTRGQQVTLSCSPISGHRSVSWYQQTPGQGLQFLFEYFSETQRNKGNFPGRFSGRQFSNSRSEMNVSTLELGDSALYLCASSFLGAMGNTEAFFGQGTRLTVV.

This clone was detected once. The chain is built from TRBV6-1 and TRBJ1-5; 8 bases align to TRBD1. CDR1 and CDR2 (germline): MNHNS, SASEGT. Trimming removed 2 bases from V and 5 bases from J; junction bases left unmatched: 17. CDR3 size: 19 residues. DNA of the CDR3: TGTGCCAGCAGTGAAAGGGCCGGACAGGGTATAGATTATCATCAGCCCCAGCATTTT. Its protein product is CASSERAGQGIDYHQPQHF.

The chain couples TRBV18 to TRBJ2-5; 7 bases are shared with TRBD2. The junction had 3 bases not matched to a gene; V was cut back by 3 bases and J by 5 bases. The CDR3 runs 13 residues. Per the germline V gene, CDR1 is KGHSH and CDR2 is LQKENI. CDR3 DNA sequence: TGTGCCAGCTCACCGGGAGGGGTCGAGACCCAGTACTTC. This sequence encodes CASSPGGVETQYF.

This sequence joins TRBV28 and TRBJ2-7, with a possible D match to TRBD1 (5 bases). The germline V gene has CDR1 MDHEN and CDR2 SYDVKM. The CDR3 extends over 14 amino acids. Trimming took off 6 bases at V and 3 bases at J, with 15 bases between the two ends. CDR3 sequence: CASRSPPRDYEQYF. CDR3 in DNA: TGTGCCAGCAGGTCACCACCCAGGGACTACGAGCAGTACTTC.

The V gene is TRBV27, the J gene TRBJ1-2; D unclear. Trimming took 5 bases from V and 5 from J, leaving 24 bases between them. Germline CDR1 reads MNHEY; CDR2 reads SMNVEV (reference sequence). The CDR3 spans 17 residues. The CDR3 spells CASSPGGFLSIWYGYTF. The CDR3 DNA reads TGTGCCAGCAGTCCGGGCGGGTTTTTGAGTATTTGGTATGGCTACACCTTC.

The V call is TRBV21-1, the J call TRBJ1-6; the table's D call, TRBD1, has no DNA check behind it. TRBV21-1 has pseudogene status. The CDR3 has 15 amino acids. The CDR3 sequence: CASSNQGRNNSPLHF. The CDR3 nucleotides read TGTGCCAGCAGCAACCAGGGCAGAAATAATTCACCCCTCCACTTT.

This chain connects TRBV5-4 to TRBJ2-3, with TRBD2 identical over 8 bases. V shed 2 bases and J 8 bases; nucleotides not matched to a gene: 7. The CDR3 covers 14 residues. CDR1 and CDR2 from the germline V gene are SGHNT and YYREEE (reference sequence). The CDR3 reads CASSFGREGGTQYF. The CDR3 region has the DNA TGTGCCAGCAGCTTCGGCCGGGAGGGCGGTACGCAGTATTTT.

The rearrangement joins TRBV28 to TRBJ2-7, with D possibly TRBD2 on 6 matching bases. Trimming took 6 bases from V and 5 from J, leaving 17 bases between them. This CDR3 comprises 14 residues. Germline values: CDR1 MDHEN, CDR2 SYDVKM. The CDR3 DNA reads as TGTGCCAGCAGATCCGACGGGAGACGGGACGAGCAGTACTTC. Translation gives CASRSDGRRDEQYF.

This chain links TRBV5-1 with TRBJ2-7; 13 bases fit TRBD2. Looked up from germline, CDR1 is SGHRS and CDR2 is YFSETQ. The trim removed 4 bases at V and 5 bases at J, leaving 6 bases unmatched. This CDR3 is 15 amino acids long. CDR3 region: CASSPGLAGINEQYF. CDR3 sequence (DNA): TGCGCCAGCAGCCCGGGACTAGCGGGGATTAACGAGCAGTACTTC.

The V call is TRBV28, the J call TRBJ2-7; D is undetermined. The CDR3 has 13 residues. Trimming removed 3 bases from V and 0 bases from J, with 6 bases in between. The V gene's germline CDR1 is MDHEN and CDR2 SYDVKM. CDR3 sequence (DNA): TGTGCCAGCAGTTTGTACTCCTCCTACGAGCAGTACTTC. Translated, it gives CASSLYSSYEQYF.

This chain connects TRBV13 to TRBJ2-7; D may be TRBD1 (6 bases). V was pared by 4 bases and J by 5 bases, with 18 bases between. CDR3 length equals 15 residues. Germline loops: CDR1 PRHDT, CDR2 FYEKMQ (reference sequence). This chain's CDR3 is CASSSLAGASNEQYF. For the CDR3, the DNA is TGTGCCAGCAGCTCCCTAGCAGGGGCGTCTAACGAGCAGTACTTC.

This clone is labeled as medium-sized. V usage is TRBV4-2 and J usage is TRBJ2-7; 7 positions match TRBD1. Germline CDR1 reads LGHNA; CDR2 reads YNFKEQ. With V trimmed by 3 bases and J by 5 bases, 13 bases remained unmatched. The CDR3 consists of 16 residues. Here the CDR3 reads CASSHQTQGSPDEQYF. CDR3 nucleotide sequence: TGTGCCAGCAGCCATCAGACACAGGGGTCCCCCGACGAGCAGTACTTC.

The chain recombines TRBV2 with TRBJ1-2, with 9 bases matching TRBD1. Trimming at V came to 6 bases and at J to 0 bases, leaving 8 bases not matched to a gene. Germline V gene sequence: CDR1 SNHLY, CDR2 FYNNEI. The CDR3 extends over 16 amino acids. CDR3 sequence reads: CASRGDRVWTNYGYTF. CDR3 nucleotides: TGTGCCAGCAGGGGGGACAGGGTATGGACTAACTATGGCTACACCTTC.

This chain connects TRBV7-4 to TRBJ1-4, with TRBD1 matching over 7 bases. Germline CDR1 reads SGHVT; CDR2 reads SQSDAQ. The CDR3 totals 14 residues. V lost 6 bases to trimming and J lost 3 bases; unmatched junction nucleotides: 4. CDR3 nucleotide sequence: TGTGCCAGCAGATTGGGACAGCCTAATGAAAAACTGTTTTTT. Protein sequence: CASRLGQPNEKLFF.